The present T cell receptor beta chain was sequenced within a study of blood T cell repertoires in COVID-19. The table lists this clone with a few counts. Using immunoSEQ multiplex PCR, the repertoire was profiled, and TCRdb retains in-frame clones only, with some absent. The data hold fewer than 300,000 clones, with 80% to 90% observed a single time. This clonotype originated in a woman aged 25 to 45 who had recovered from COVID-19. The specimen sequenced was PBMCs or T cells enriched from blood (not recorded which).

CDR3 DNA: TGTGCCAGCAGCTCAACGAAGGGGGCTAGCACAGATACGCAGTATTTT. Translated, it gives CASSSTKGASTDTQYF. The chain combines TRBV7-9 with TRBJ2-3; 7 bases align to TRBD1. V lost 4 bases, J lost 0 bases, and 7 bases stayed unmatched. The germline gives CDR1 SEHNR, CDR2 FQNEAQ (reference sequence). This CDR3 region has 16 residues.